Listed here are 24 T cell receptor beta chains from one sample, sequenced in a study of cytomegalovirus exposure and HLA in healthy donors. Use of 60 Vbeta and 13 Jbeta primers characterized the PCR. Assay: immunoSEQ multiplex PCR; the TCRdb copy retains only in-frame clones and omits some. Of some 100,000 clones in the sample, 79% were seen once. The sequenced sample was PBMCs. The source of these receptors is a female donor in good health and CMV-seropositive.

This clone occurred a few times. Written as DNA, the CDR3 is TGTGCCAGCAGCTTAGTACAGGATGAGGTGTACTTC. It codes for CASSLVQDEVYF. V and J are TRBV7-6 and TRBJ2-7; the D gene is possibly TRBD1 (5 bases). The CDR3 length is 12 residues. Germline V gene lookup returns CDR1 SGHVS and CDR2 FNYEAQ. The V gene lost 1 base and the J gene lost 12 bases, with 13 bases spanning the gap.

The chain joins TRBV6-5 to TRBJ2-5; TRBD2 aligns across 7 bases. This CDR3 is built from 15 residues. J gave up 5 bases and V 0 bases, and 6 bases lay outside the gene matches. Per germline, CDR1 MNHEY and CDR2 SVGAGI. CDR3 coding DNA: TGTGCCAGCAGTTACTCGGGCGGGAGAGGGGAGACCCAGTACTTC. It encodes CASSYSGGRGETQYF.

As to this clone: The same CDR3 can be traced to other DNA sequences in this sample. The CDR3 nucleotides read TGCAGCGTTGAAGATGGCAGGGGGAGAGCAGAGACCCAGTACTTC. Translated, it gives CSVEDGRGRAETQYF. The V gene is TRBV29-1, the J gene TRBJ2-5; TRBD1 matches at 7 bases. J lost 4 bases, V lost 0 bases, and 8 bases had no gene match. CDR1 is SQVTM and CDR2 is ANQGSEA in the germline V gene. This CDR3 contains 15 residues.

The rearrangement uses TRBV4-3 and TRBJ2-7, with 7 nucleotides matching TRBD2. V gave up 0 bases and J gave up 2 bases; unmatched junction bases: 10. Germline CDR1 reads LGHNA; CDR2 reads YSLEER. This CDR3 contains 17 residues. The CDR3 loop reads CASSQDQGGGNAYEQYF. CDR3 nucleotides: TGCGCCAGCAGCCAAGATCAGGGCGGGGGTAACGCCTACGAGCAGTACTTC.

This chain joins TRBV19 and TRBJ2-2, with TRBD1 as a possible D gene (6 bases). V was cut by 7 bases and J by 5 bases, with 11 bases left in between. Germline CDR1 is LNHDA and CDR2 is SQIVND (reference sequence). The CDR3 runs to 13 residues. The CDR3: CASKGQLTGELFF. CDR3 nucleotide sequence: TGTGCCAGTAAAGGACAGCTAACCGGGGAGCTGTTTTTT.

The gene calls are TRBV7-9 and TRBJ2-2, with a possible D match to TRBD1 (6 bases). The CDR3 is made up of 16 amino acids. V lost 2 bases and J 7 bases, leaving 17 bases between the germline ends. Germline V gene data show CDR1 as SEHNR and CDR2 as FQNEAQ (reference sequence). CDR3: CASSLSQQGRGGELFF. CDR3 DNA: TGTGCCAGCAGCTTATCCCAACAGGGACGAGGCGGGGAGCTGTTTTTT.

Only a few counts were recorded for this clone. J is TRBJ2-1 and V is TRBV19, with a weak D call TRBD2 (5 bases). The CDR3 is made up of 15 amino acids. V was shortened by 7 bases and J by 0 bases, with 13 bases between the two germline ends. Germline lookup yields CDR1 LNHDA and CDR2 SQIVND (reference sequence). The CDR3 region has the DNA TGTGCCAGTAAACCGCAAGAGGGCTCCTACAATGAGCAGTTCTTC. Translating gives CASKPQEGSYNEQFF.

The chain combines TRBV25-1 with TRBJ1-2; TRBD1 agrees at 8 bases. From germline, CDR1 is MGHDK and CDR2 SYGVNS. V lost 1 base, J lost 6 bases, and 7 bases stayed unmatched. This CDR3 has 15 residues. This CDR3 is CASSESGRGRNGYTF. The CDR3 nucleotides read TGTGCCAGCAGTGAATCGGGCAGGGGGCGAAATGGCTACACCTTC.

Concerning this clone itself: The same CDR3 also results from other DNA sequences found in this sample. CDR3 protein: CASTADRVNQPQHF. CDR3 in DNA: TGTGCCAGCACCGCCGACAGGGTAAATCAGCCCCAGCATTTT. The V gene is TRBV2, the J gene TRBJ1-5; TRBD1 matches 7 bases. The CDR3 length is 14 residues. With 7 bases clipped from V and 4 bases from J, the junction kept 7 bases outside the gene matches. Germline CDR1 and CDR2: SNHLY and FYNNEI. Full variable domain (outside the CDR3, taken from reference TRBV2 and TRBJ1-5): EPEVTQTPSHQVTQMGQEVILRCVPISNHLYFYWYRQILGQKVEFLVSFYNNEISEKSEIFDDQFSVERPDGSNFTLKIRSTKLEDSAMYFCASTADRVNQPQHFGDGTRLSIL.

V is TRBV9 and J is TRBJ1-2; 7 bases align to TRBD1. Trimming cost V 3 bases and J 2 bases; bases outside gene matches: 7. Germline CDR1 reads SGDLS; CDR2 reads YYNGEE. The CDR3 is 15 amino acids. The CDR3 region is CASSEQGSLNYGYTF. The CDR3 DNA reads TGTGCCAGCAGCGAACAGGGGTCTTTGAACTATGGCTACACCTTC. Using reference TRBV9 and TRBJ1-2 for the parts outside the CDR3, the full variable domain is DSGVTQTPKHLITATGQRVTLRCSPRSGDLSVYWYQQSLDQGLQFLIQYYNGEERAKGNILERFSAQQFPDLHSELNLSSLELGDSALYFCASSEQGSLNYGYTFGSGTRLTVV.

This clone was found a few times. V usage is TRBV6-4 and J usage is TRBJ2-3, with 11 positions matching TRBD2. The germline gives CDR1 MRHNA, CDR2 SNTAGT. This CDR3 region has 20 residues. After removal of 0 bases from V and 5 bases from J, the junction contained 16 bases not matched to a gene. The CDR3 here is CASSDSPTFSGRVNGDTQYF. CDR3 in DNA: TGTGCCAGCAGTGACTCCCCCACCTTTAGCGGGAGGGTTAATGGAGATACGCAGTATTTT.

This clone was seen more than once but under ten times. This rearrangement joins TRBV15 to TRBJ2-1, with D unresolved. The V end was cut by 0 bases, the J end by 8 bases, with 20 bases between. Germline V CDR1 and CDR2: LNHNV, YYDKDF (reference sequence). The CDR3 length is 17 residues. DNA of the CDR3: TGTGCCACCAGCAGAGATCTCCCCGACTCTGCGTACCATGAGCAGTTCTTC. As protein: CATSRDLPDSAYHEQFF.

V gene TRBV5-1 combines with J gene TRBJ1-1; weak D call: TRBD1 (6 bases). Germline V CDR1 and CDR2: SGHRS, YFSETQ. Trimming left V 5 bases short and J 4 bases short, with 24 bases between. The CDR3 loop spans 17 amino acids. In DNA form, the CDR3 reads TGCGCCAGCAGTCCCGGCTATCGCCCACAGGGTTCCACTGAAGCTTTCTTT. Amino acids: CASSPGYRPQGSTEAFF.

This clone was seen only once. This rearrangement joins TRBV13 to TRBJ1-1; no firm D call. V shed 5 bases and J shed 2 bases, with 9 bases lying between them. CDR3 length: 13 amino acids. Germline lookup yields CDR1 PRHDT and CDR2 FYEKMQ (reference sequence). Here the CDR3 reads CASSPLINTEAFF. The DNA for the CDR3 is TGTGCCAGCAGCCCACTGATAAACACTGAAGCTTTCTTT.

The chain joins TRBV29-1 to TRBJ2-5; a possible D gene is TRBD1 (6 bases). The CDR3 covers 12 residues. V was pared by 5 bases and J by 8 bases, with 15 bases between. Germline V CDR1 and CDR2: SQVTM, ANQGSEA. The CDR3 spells CSVSQGVETQYF. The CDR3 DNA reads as TGCAGCGTTTCACAGGGAGTTGAAACCCAGTACTTC. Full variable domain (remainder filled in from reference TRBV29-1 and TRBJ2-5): SAVISQKPSRDICQRGTSLTIQCQVDSQVTMMFWYRQQPGQSLTLIATANQGSEATYESGFVIDKFPISRPNLTFSTLTVSNMSPEDSSIYLCSVSQGVETQYFGPGTRLLVL.

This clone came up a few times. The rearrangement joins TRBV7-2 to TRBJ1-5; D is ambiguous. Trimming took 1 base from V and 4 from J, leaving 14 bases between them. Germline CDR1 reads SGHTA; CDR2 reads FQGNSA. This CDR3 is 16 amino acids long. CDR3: CASSLDLIALNQPQHF. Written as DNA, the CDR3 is TGTGCCAGCAGCTTAGATCTAATTGCCCTGAATCAGCCCCAGCATTTT.

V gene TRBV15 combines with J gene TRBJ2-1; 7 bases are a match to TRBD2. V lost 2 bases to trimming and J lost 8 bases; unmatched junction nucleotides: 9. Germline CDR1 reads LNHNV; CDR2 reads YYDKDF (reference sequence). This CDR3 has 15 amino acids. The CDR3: CATSRRAGVSDEQFF. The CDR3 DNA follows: TGTGCCACCAGCAGAAGGGCGGGAGTGAGCGATGAGCAGTTCTTC. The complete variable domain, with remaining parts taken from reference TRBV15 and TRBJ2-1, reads DAMVIQNPRYQVTQFGKPVTLSCSQTLNHNVMYWYQQKSSQAPKLLFHYYDKDFNNEADTPDNFQSRRPNTSFCFLDIRSPGLGDTAMYLCATSRRAGVSDEQFFGPGTRLTVL.

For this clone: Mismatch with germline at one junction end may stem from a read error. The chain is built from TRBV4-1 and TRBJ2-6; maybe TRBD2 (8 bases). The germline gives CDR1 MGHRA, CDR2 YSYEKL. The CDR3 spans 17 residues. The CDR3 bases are TGCGCCGCCGGGAGGGGGCAGGCGGGCTCTGGGGCCAACGGCCTGACTTTC. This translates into CAAGRGQAGSGANGLTF.

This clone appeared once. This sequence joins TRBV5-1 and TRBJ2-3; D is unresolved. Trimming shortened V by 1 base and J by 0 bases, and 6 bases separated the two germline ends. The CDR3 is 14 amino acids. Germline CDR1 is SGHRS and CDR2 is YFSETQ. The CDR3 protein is CASSLQASTDTQYF. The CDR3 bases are TGCGCCAGCAGCTTGCAGGCTAGCACAGATACGCAGTATTTT. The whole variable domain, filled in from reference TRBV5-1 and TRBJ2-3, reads KAGVTQTPRYLIKTRGQQVTLSCSPISGHRSVSWYQQTPGQGLQFLFEYFSETQRNKGNFPGRFSGRQFSNSRSEMNVSTLELGDSALYLCASSLQASTDTQYFGPGTRLTVL.

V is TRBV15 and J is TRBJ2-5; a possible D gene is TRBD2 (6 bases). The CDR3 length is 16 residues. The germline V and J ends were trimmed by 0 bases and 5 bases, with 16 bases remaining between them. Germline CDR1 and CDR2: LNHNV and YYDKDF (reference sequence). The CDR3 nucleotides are TGTGCCACCAGCAGAGATCCTCCCAGTGCGGGGGAGACCCAGTACTTC. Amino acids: CATSRDPPSAGETQYF.

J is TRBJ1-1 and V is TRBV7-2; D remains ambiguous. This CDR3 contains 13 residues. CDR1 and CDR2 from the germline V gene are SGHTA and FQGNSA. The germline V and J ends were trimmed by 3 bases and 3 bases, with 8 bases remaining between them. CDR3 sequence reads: CASSLRVDTEAFF. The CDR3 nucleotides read TGTGCCAGCAGCTTGAGGGTTGACACTGAAGCTTTCTTT.

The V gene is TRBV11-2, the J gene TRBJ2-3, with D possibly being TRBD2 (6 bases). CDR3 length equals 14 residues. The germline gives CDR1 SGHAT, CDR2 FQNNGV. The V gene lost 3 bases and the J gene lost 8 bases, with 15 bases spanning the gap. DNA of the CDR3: TGTGCCAGCAGCTTTGCCGGGAGCACCCCTACGCAGTATTTT. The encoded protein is CASSFAGSTPTQYF.

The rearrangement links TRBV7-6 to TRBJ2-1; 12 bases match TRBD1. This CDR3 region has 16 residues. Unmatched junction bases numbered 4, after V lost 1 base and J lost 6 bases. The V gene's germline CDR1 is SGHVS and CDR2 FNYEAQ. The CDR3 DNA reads TGTGCCAGCAGCTTAGGGTGGGGACAGGGGGCCAATGAGCAGTTCTTC. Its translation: CASSLGWGQGANEQFF. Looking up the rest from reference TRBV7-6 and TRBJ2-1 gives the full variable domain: GAGVSQSPRYKVTKRGQDVALRCDPISGHVSLYWYRQALGQGPEFLTYFNYEAQQDKSGLPNDRFSAERPEGSISTLTIQRTEQRDSAMYRCASSLGWGQGANEQFFGPGTRLTVL.

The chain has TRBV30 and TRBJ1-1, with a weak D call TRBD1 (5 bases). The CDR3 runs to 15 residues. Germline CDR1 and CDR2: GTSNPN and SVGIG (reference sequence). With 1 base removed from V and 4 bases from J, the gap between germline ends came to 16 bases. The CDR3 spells CAWSGLEGPRTEAFF. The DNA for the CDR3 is TGTGCCTGGAGTGGTTTGGAGGGGCCGCGCACTGAAGCTTTCTTT.